Below, 10 T cell receptor beta chains from the same sample are listed, as sequenced in a study of blood T cell repertoires in COVID-19. Generated by immunoSEQ multiplex PCR, the TCRdb table keeps only in-frame clones and is missing some. The sample consists of 250,000 to 300,000 clones, approximately 82% of them appearing once. Sequencing was carried out using peripheral blood. These receptors originate from a woman aged 18 to 35 with acute or convalescent COVID-19.

Written as DNA, the CDR3 is TGTGCCAGCAGTATTAGGGAGCATCAGCCCCAGCATTTT. Amino acids: CASSIREHQPQHF. The V call is TRBV7-9, the J call TRBJ1-5; D unresolved. Per the germline V gene, CDR1 is SEHNR and CDR2 is FQNEAQ (reference sequence). The CDR3 contains 13 residues. Trimming removed 6 bases from V and 5 bases from J, with 11 bases in between. The whole variable domain, remainder taken from reference TRBV7-9 and TRBJ1-5, is DTGVSQNPRHKITKRGQNVTFRCDPISEHNRLYWYRQTLGQGPEFLTYFQNEAQLEKSRLLSDRFSAERPKGSFSTLEIQRTEQGDSAMYLCASSIREHQPQHFGDGTRLSIL.

The chain employs TRBV5-1 and TRBJ1-2; D is possibly TRBD1 (5 bases). Trimming left V 7 bases short and J 0 bases short, with 10 bases between. The CDR3 runs 13 residues. In germline, CDR1 is SGHRS, CDR2 YFSETQ. CDR3 sequence reads: CASQSGANYGYTF. In nucleotides, the CDR3 is TGCGCCAGCCAATCGGGGGCTAACTATGGCTACACCTTC.

The rearrangement links TRBV6-2 or TRBV6-3 to TRBJ2-1, with 10 bases identical to TRBD2. The J segment lost 14 bases and the V segment lost 4 bases, leaving 14 bases of the junction unmatched. The CDR3 is 15 residues long. From germline, CDR1 is MNHEY and CDR2 SVGEGT. CDR3 sequence (DNA): TGTGCCAGCAGTTTCGTCTCGCTAGCGGGAGAGGCGGAGTTCTTC. It codes for CASSFVSLAGEAEFF.

The chain uses TRBV7-2 and TRBJ2-5, with TRBD1 matching 7 bases. From germline, CDR1 is SGHTA and CDR2 FQGNSA. CDR3 size: 15 residues. J lost 5 bases, V lost 5 bases, and 11 bases had no gene match. CDR3 in amino acids: CASSASTGNWETQYF. CDR3 sequence (DNA): TGTGCCAGCAGCGCCTCGACAGGGAATTGGGAGACCCAGTACTTC.

The V call is TRBV5-4, the J call TRBJ2-5, with unresolved D. This CDR3 comprises 13 residues. Trimming stripped 5 bases from V and 4 bases from J, with 12 bases between. The V gene's germline CDR1 is SGHNT and CDR2 YYREEE (reference sequence). The CDR3 DNA follows: TGTGCCAGCAGTATGCCCATCGGAGAGACCCAGTACTTC. Its translation: CASSMPIGETQYF. Using reference TRBV5-4 and TRBJ2-5 for the parts outside the CDR3, the full variable domain is ETGVTQSPTHLIKTRGQQVTLRCSSQSGHNTVSWYQQALGQGPQFIFQYYREEENGRGNFPPRFSGLQFPNYSSELNVNALELDDSALYLCASSMPIGETQYFGPGTRLLVL.

This chain connects TRBV19 to TRBJ1-5; 8 positions agree with TRBD1. The germline V gene encodes CDR1 LNHDA and CDR2 SQIVND (reference sequence). The ends lost 5 bases at V and 2 bases at J; junction bases unmatched: 14. The CDR3 consists of 18 residues. CDR3 in amino acids: CASSVDRVIGSGNQPQHF. DNA of the CDR3: TGTGCCAGTAGTGTGGACAGGGTCATCGGTTCGGGCAATCAGCCCCAGCATTTT.

V is TRBV14 and J is TRBJ2-1; 10 nucleotides align to TRBD2. Trimming took 4 bases from V and 9 from J; bases not matched to a gene: 6. CDR1 is SGHDN, CDR2 FVKESK, per germline. The CDR3 covers 14 residues. Here the CDR3 reads CASSLAGGFTEQFF. CDR3 DNA sequence: TGTGCCAGCAGCCTAGCGGGAGGATTTACTGAGCAGTTCTTC.

This chain connects TRBV30 to TRBJ2-2; 8 bases match TRBD1. This CDR3 has 15 amino acids. V gave up 5 bases and J gave up 5 bases; unmatched junction bases: 10. Looked up from germline, CDR1 is GTSNPN and CDR2 is SVGIG (reference sequence). The CDR3 loop is CAWETGVQGTGELFF. The CDR3 DNA sequence: TGTGCCTGGGAGACAGGGGTACAAGGGACCGGGGAGCTGTTTTTT. Complete variable domain (other parts from reference TRBV30 and TRBJ2-2): SQTIHQWPATLVQPVGSPLSLECTVEGTSNPNLYWYRQAAGRGLQLLFYSVGIGQISSEVPQNLSASRPQDRQFILSSKKLLLSDSGFYLCAWETGVQGTGELFFGEGSRLTVL.

The rearrangement links TRBV9 to TRBJ2-1; 8 bases map to TRBD1. V was pared by 0 bases and J by 10 bases, with 12 bases of the junction left unmatched. CDR1 and CDR2 (germline): SGDLS, YYNGEE. This CDR3 is built from 16 residues. As DNA, the CDR3 is TGTGCCAGCAGCGTAGGATGGCAGGGGGCGGTGAACGAGCAGTTCTTC. Encoded protein: CASSVGWQGAVNEQFF.

The chain is built from TRBV6-6 and TRBJ2-1; D might be TRBD2 (6 bases). The CDR3 runs 17 residues. Trimming stripped 5 bases from V and 5 bases from J, with 22 bases between. Per the germline V gene, CDR1 is MNHNY and CDR2 is SVGAGI (reference sequence). The CDR3 sequence is CASSQPIADKWNNEQFF. In DNA, the CDR3 is TGTGCCAGCAGTCAACCCATAGCGGACAAATGGAACAATGAGCAGTTCTTC.